The source of this T cell receptor (beta chain) is a study of T-cell memory formation after mild COVID-19. The wider study: Largely donor-specific sequence clusters came from a couple of donors.

TCRdb recomputed calls from the 5' RACE reads with MiXCR, one row per CDR3 protein. In the table there are about 540,000 distinct CDR3 sequences, 20% of which are singletons. The germline V and J ends were trimmed by 6 bases and 6 bases, with 12 bases remaining between them. This CDR3 spans 13 amino acids. Germline V CDR1 and CDR2: SNHLY, FYNNEI. V usage is TRBV2 and J usage is TRBJ1-5, with a possible D match to TRBD1 (6 bases). This receptor was identified in an adult woman who had mild COVID-19 (a few samples of this study predate the infection). Cell type and time point are not known. Sequenced material: PBMCs or a T cell subset sorted from them (not recorded which). The CDR3 is CASRWEGGQPQHF. The CDR3 bases are TGTGCCAGCAGATGGGAAGGGGGTCAGCCCCAGCATTTT.